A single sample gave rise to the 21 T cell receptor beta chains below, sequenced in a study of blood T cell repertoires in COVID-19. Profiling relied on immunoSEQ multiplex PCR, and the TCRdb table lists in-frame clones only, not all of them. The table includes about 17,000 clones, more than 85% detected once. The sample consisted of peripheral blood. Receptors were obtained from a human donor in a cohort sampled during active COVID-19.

Here the CDR3 DNA reads TGTGCCTGGAGTATCAGCGGGGGAACAGATACGCAGTATTTT. Translated: CAWSISGGTDTQYF. J is TRBJ2-3 and V is TRBV30; 8 bases map to TRBD2. Germline CDR1 reads GTSNPN; CDR2 reads SVGIG (reference sequence). J was trimmed by 3 bases and V by 2 bases; bases with no gene match: 4. The CDR3 is 14 amino acids.

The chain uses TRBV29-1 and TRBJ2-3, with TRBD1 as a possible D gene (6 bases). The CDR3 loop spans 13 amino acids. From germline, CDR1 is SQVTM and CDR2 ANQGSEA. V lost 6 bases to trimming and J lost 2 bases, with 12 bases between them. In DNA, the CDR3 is TGCAGCGTATACAGGGTTAACACAGATACGCAGTATTTT. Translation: CSVYRVNTDTQYF.

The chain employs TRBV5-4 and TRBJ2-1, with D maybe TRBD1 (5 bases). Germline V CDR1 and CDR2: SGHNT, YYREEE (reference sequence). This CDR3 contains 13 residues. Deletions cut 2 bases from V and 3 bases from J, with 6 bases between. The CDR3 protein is CASSLGDYNEQFF. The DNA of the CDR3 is TGTGCCAGCAGCTTAGGGGACTACAATGAGCAGTTCTTC.

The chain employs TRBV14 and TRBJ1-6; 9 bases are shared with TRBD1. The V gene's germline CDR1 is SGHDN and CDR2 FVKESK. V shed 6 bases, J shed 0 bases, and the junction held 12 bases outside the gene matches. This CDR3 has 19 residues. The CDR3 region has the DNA TGTGCCAGCAGTCTAAAACAGGGGGCGAGGAGCTCCTATAATTCACCCCTCCACTTT. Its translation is CASSLKQGARSSYNSPLHF. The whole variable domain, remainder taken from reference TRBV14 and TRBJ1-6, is EAGVTQFPSHSVIEKGQTVTLRCDPISGHDNLYWYRRVMGKEIKFLLHFVKESKQDESGMPNNRFLAERTGGTYSTLKVQPAELEDSGVYFCASSLKQGARSSYNSPLHFGNGTRLTVT.

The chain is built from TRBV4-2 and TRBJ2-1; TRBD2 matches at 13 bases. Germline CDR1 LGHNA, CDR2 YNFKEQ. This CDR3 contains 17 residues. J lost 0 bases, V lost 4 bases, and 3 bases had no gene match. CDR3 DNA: TGTGCCAGCAGCCCTAGGACTAGCGGGAGCTCCTACAATGAGCAGTTCTTC. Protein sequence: CASSPRTSGSSYNEQFF.

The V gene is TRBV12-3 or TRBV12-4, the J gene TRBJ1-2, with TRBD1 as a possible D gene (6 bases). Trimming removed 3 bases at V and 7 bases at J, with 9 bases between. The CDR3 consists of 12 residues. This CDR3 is CASSLGAAGYTF. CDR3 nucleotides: TGTGCCAGCAGTTTGGGGGCTGCTGGCTACACCTTC.

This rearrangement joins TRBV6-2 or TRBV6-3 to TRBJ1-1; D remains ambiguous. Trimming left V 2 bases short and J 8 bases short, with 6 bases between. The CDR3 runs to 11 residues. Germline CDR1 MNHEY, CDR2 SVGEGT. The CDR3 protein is CASSYHGEAFF. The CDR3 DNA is TGTGCCAGCAGTTACCACGGGGAAGCTTTCTTT.

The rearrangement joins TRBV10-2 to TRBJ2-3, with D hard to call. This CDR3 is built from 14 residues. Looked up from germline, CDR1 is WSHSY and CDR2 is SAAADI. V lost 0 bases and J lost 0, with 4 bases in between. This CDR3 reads CASSESHSTDTQYF. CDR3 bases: TGCGCCAGCAGTGAGTCTCATAGCACAGATACGCAGTATTTT.

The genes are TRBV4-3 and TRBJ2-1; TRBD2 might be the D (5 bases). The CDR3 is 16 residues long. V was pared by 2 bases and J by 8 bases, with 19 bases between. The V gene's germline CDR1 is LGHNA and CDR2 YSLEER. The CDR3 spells CASSQRFRDSLDEQFF. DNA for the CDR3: TGCGCCAGCAGCCAACGCTTCCGGGATTCCCTCGATGAGCAGTTCTTC.

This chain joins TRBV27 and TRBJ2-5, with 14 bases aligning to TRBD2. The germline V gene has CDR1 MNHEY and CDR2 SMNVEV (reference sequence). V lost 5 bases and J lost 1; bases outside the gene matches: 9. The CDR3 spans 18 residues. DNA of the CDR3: TGTGCCAGCAGTCCGGGGACTAGCGGGAGAGTATTCCAAGAGACCCAGTACTTC. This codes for CASSPGTSGRVFQETQYF.

CDR3 residues: CATSDPIILDRQFF. CDR3 DNA: TGTGCCACCAGTGACCCTATTATACTAGACCGGCAGTTCTTC. The rearrangement uses TRBV24-1 and TRBJ2-1, with D possibly TRBD2 on 5 matching bases. The CDR3 covers 14 residues. In germline, CDR1 is KGHDR, CDR2 SFDVKD. V was pared by 4 bases and J by 12 bases, with 18 bases between.

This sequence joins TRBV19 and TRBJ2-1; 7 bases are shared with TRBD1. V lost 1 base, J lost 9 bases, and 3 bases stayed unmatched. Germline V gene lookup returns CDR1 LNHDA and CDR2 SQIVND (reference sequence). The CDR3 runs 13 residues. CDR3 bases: TGTGCCAGTAGTATAGGGGCAGGGGGTGAGCAGTTCTTC. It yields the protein CASSIGAGGEQFF.

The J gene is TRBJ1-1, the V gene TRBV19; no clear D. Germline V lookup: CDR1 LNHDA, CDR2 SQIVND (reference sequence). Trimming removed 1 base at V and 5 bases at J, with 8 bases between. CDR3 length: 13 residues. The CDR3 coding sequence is TGTGCCAGTAGTATAGGGGTCGGGACTGAAGCTTTCTTT. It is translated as CASSIGVGTEAFF.

The CDR3, as DNA: TGTGCCAGCAGCTGGACTAGCGGGAGTTACAATGAGCAGTTCTTC. Encoded protein: CASSWTSGSYNEQFF. This chain links TRBV6-5 with TRBJ2-1; 13 nucleotides line up with TRBD2. The germline gives CDR1 MNHEY, CDR2 SVGAGI. The CDR3 totals 15 residues. V shed 6 bases, J shed 4 bases, and the junction held 3 bases outside the gene matches.

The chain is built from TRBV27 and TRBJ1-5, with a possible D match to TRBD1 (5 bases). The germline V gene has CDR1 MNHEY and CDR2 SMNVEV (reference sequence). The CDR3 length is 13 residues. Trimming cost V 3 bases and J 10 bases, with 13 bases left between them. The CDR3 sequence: CASSFGGVRPQHF. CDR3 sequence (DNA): TGTGCCAGCAGTTTCGGAGGGGTTCGTCCCCAGCATTTT.

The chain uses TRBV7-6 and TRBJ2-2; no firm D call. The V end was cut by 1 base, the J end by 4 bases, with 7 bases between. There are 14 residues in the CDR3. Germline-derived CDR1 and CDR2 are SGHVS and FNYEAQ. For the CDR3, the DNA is TGTGCCAGCAGCTTAGTGGCCAGCACCGGGGAGCTGTTTTTT. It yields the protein CASSLVASTGELFF.

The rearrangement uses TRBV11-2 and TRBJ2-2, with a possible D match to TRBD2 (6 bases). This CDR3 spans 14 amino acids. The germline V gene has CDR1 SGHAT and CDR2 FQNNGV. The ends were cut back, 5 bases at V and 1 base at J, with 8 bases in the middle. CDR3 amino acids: CASSRRGNTGELFF. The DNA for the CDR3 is TGTGCCAGCAGCCGGAGGGGGAACACCGGGGAGCTGTTTTTT.

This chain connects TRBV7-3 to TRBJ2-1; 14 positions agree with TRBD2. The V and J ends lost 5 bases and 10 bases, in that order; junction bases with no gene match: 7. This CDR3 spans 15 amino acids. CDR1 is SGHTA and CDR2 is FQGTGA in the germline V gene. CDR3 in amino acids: CASSPGTSGGVEQFF. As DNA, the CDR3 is TGTGCCAGCAGCCCCGGGACTAGCGGGGGCGTCGAGCAGTTCTTC.

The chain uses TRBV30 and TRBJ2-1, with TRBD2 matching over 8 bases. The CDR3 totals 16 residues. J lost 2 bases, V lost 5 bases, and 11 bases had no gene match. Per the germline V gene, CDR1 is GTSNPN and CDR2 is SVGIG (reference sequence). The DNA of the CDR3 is TGTGCCTGGGGTCGTCTCGGGGGGGAGACCTACAATGAGCAGTTCTTC. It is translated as CAWGRLGGETYNEQFF.

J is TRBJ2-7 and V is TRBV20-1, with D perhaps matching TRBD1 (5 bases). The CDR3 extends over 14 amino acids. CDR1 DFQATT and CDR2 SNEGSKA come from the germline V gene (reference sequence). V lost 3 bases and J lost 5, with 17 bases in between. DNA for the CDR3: TGCAGTGCTAGTACAGGATTATACGGTGACGAGCAGTACTTC. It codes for CSASTGLYGDEQYF.

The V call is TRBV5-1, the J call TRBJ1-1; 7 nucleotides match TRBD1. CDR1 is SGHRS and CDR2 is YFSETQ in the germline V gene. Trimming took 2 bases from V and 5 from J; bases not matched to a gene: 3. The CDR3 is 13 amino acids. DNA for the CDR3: TGCGCCAGCAGCTTAACCAGGGGGACTGAAGCTTTCTTT. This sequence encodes CASSLTRGTEAFF.